Below, 25 T cell receptor beta chains from the same sample are listed, as sequenced in a study of shared clonotypes between healthy human individuals. Produced via immunoSEQ multiplex PCR; TCRdb's table is partial and in-frame only. The sample consists of some 1,400,000 clones, roughly 96% of them appearing once. Sequenced input: naive CD4+ T cells sorted from blood. Regarding subset: CD45RA+ positively selected. Receptors originate from a man aged 25 to 45 in good health.

The chain uses TRBV7-6 and TRBJ1-5; tentatively, D is TRBD1 (5 bases). In germline, CDR1 is SGHVS, CDR2 FNYEAQ. Trimming cost V 5 bases and J 0 bases, with 14 bases left between them. This CDR3 spans 16 amino acids. In DNA form, the CDR3 reads TGTGCCAGCAGCCCCCGAGGGGATTATAGCAATCAGCCCCAGCATTTT. This sequence encodes CASSPRGDYSNQPQHF.

This clone showed up just once. This chain joins TRBV5-1 and TRBJ2-1, with 10 bases aligning to TRBD2. V shed 4 bases, J shed 8 bases, and the junction held 3 bases outside the gene matches. Looked up from germline, CDR1 is SGHRS and CDR2 is YFSETQ. There are 13 residues in the CDR3. CDR3 in amino acids: CASSKREGYEQFF. CDR3 sequence (DNA): TGCGCCAGCAGCAAGCGGGAGGGCTATGAGCAGTTCTTC.

The rearrangement joins TRBV11-2 to TRBJ2-1; 10 positions agree with TRBD1. V shed 3 bases, J shed 5 bases, and the junction held 13 bases outside the gene matches. Looked up from germline, CDR1 is SGHAT and CDR2 is FQNNGV. The CDR3 is 18 residues long. This chain's CDR3 is CASSLGVWLGTGDNEQFF. The CDR3 region has the DNA TGTGCCAGCAGCTTGGGCGTTTGGTTAGGGACAGGGGACAATGAGCAGTTCTTC. The whole variable domain, filled in from reference TRBV11-2 and TRBJ2-1, reads EAGVAQSPRYKIIEKRQSVAFWCNPISGHATLYWYQQILGQGPKLLIQFQNNGVVDDSQLPKDRFSAERLKGVDSTLKIQPAKLEDSAVYLCASSLGVWLGTGDNEQFFGPGTRLTVL.

The chain has TRBV5-1 and TRBJ1-1; D gene ambiguous. Per the germline V gene, CDR1 is SGHRS and CDR2 is YFSETQ. Trimming stripped 0 bases from V and 11 bases from J, with 17 bases between. The CDR3 is 14 residues long. In DNA, the CDR3 is TGCGCCAGCAGCTTGGATGGACGCCAGAGCTGGGCTTTCTTT. Protein sequence: CASSLDGRQSWAFF.

This chain joins TRBV6-5 and TRBJ1-1; TRBD1 matches 9 bases. In germline, CDR1 is MNHEY, CDR2 SVGAGI. The CDR3 is 15 amino acids. V lost 2 bases, J lost 1 base, and 2 bases stayed unmatched. CDR3 sequence (DNA): TGTGCCAGCAGTTACGAGGGACAGGGGAACACTGAAGCTTTCTTT. Protein sequence: CASSYEGQGNTEAFF.

The chain couples TRBV5-4 to TRBJ2-2; TRBD2 is a possible D gene (5 bases). Germline V gene sequence: CDR1 SGHNT, CDR2 YYREEE (reference sequence). Between the trimmed V and J ends, which lost 4 bases and 4 bases, there was a span of 17 bases. The CDR3 is made up of 16 amino acids. The CDR3 sequence: CASSPEARAATGELFF. The CDR3 DNA follows: TGTGCCAGCAGCCCTGAGGCTAGAGCGGCCACCGGGGAGCTGTTTTTT.

This chain joins TRBV5-1 and TRBJ2-1; 7 bases line up with TRBD1. The CDR3 sequence is 16 residues long. Unmatched junction bases numbered 8, after V lost 1 base and J lost 4 bases. Germline loops: CDR1 SGHRS, CDR2 YFSETQ. Written as DNA, the CDR3 is TGCGCCAGCAGCTTGCGACCGGGACAGTTATACAATGAGCAGTTCTTC. Translated: CASSLRPGQLYNEQFF.

As to this clone: The same CDR3 arises from other DNA sequences in this sample as well. The chain has TRBV18 and TRBJ2-3, with 7 bases lining up with TRBD2. The V gene's germline CDR1 is KGHSH and CDR2 LQKENI. The CDR3 runs to 14 residues. The V and J ends lost 2 bases and 3 bases, in that order; junction bases with no gene match: 2. CDR3 sequence reads: CASSPGTNTDTQYF. In DNA form, the CDR3 reads TGTGCCAGCTCACCAGGGACTAATACAGATACGCAGTATTTT. The full variable domain, its missing parts supplied by reference TRBV18 and TRBJ2-3, is NAGVMQNPRHLVRRRGQEARLRCSPMKGHSHVYWYRQLPEEGLKFMVYLQKENIIDESGMPKERFSAEFPKEGPSILRIQQVVRGDSAAYFCASSPGTNTDTQYFGPGTRLTVL.

J is TRBJ2-5 and V is TRBV28, with D perhaps TRBD2 (6 bases). This CDR3 spans 13 amino acids. The V gene's germline CDR1 is MDHEN and CDR2 SYDVKM. Trimming left V 3 bases short and J 7 bases short, with 12 bases between. In DNA form, the CDR3 reads TGTGCCAGCAGTTTGTCAGGGCGGGGGACCCAGTACTTC. Translation: CASSLSGRGTQYF.

The V and J genes are TRBV11-2 and TRBJ1-2, with no clear D. The CDR3 consists of 12 residues. Trimming pared 5 bases from V and 4 bases from J, leaving 8 bases between. Germline V gene data show CDR1 as SGHAT and CDR2 as FQNNGV. The CDR3 DNA follows: TGTGCCAGCAGCCCAGACCCCTATGGCTACACCTTC. It codes for CASSPDPYGYTF. The full variable domain, with the rest looked up from reference TRBV11-2 and TRBJ1-2, is EAGVAQSPRYKIIEKRQSVAFWCNPISGHATLYWYQQILGQGPKLLIQFQNNGVVDDSQLPKDRFSAERLKGVDSTLKIQPAKLEDSAVYLCASSPDPYGYTFGSGTRLTVV.

The genes are TRBV6-5 and TRBJ2-3; perhaps TRBD2 as D (6 bases). CDR1 is MNHEY, CDR2 SVGAGI, per germline. V lost 2 bases to trimming and J lost 2 bases, with 14 bases between them. This CDR3 spans 16 amino acids. DNA for the CDR3: TGTGCCAGCAGTTACCGACCGGGACTCATCACAGATACGCAGTATTTT. It encodes CASSYRPGLITDTQYF.

The chain recombines TRBV10-1 with TRBJ2-7; D might be TRBD2 (5 bases). Trimming pared 10 bases from V and 2 bases from J, leaving 15 bases between. In germline, CDR1 is WNHNN, CDR2 SYGVQD (reference sequence). This CDR3 comprises 13 residues. For the CDR3, the DNA is TGCGCCACCCGCGGGCTCCAACCCTACGAGCAGTACTTC. Residues: CATRGLQPYEQYF.

The chain uses TRBV28 and TRBJ2-5; 8 nucleotides match TRBD2. J gave up 4 bases and V 6 bases, and 13 bases lay outside the gene matches. The germline V gene has CDR1 MDHEN and CDR2 SYDVKM. CDR3 length: 16 residues. CDR3 DNA: TGTGCCAGCAGCCCCCCACTAGCGGTCGTGAGAGAGACCCAGTACTTC. This encodes CASSPPLAVVRETQYF.

Remarks on this clone: Other DNA sequences in the sample encode the same CDR3. V usage is TRBV15 and J usage is TRBJ1-3; perhaps TRBD1 as D (5 bases). The CDR3 sequence is 14 residues long. Trimming took 1 base from V and 2 from J, leaving 6 bases between them. Per the germline V gene, CDR1 is LNHNV and CDR2 is YYDKDF (reference sequence). The CDR3 loop is CATSRVGPGNTIYF. CDR3 DNA: TGTGCCACCAGCAGAGTGGGGCCTGGAAACACCATATATTTT.

V gene TRBV27 combines with J gene TRBJ2-1; 12 bases line up with TRBD2. J was trimmed by 0 bases and V by 7 bases; bases with no gene match: 7. The germline V gene encodes CDR1 MNHEY and CDR2 SMNVEV (reference sequence). CDR3 size: 17 residues. The CDR3 DNA reads as TGTGCCAGCAAACTAGCGGGAGGACCGAGCTCCTACAATGAGCAGTTCTTC. Protein sequence: CASKLAGGPSSYNEQFF.

The chain carries TRBV5-6 and TRBJ2-1; 9 bases are shared with TRBD1. The J segment lost 3 bases and the V segment lost 3 bases, leaving 4 bases of the junction unmatched. CDR3 length: 15 amino acids. Germline loops: CDR1 SGHDT, CDR2 YYEEEE. The CDR3 nucleotides read TGTGCCAGCAGCTGGCCGGGACAGGGCTACAATGAGCAGTTCTTC. Translation gives CASSWPGQGYNEQFF.

The chain has TRBV10-1 and TRBJ2-7; 11 positions agree with TRBD2. The CDR3 loop spans 17 amino acids. Germline trimming cut 2 bases from V and 2 bases from J; bases unmatched to any gene: 8. The germline gives CDR1 WNHNN, CDR2 SYGVQD (reference sequence). CDR3 sequence (DNA): TGCGCCAGCAGTGAGCTCCCTGGACTAGCGGGTGCCTACGAGCAGTACTTC. It specifies CASSELPGLAGAYEQYF.

The chain couples TRBV5-1 to TRBJ2-5; tentatively, D is TRBD1 or TRBD2 (5 bases each). The germline CDR1 and CDR2 sequences are SGHRS and YFSETQ. Trimming removed 0 bases at V and 5 bases at J, with 14 bases between. CDR3 length equals 15 residues. CDR3 bases: TGCGCCAGCAGCTTGGCCGGGACCCAGGGCGAGACCCAGTACTTC. Its translation is CASSLAGTQGETQYF. The whole variable domain, remainder taken from reference TRBV5-1 and TRBJ2-5, is KAGVTQTPRYLIKTRGQQVTLSCSPISGHRSVSWYQQTPGQGLQFLFEYFSETQRNKGNFPGRFSGRQFSNSRSEMNVSTLELGDSALYLCASSLAGTQGETQYFGPGTRLLVL.

This clone appeared once. This rearrangement joins TRBV29-1 to TRBJ2-7; D is ambiguous. CDR1 is SQVTM and CDR2 is ANQGSEA in the germline V gene. Trimming took 7 bases from V and 3 from J, leaving 10 bases between them. The CDR3 covers 11 residues. The chain's CDR3 is CSATENYEQYF. The CDR3 nucleotides read TGCAGCGCAACGGAGAACTACGAGCAGTACTTC.

The chain links TRBV19 to TRBJ1-5; TRBD1 matches 10 bases. J lost 5 bases, V lost 7 bases, and 14 bases had no gene match. The germline V gene encodes CDR1 LNHDA and CDR2 SQIVND (reference sequence). The CDR3 totals 17 residues. CDR3 protein: CASTSDLGTGVDQPQHF. In DNA, the CDR3 is TGTGCCAGTACCTCAGACCTGGGGACAGGGGTTGATCAGCCCCAGCATTTT.

In regard to this clone: Other DNA variants within this sample encode the same CDR3. The chain joins TRBV28 to TRBJ1-5; D gene unclear. V lost 8 bases, J lost 7 bases, and 9 bases lay in between. CDR1 and CDR2 from the germline V gene are MDHEN and SYDVKM. CDR3 length equals 11 residues. The CDR3 protein is CASSSGQPQHF. CDR3 DNA sequence: TGTGCCAGCTCAAGCGGGCAGCCCCAGCATTTT.

This clone was counted a few times. The sample has other DNA sequences that encode this CDR3 too. The chain joins TRBV5-1 to TRBJ1-1; no definite D call. This CDR3 is built from 14 residues. Germline V gene lookup returns CDR1 SGHRS and CDR2 YFSETQ. The ends were cut back, 0 bases at V and 0 bases at J, with 6 bases in the middle. CDR3 sequence reads: CASSLGGMNTEAFF. The CDR3 region has the DNA TGCGCCAGCAGCTTGGGCGGGATGAACACTGAAGCTTTCTTT.

This chain joins TRBV7-9 and TRBJ2-2, with D perhaps matching TRBD2 (5 bases). The CDR3 extends over 16 amino acids. V lost 3 bases and J 0 bases, leaving 11 bases between the germline ends. Germline V gives CDR1 SEHNR, CDR2 FQNEAQ (reference sequence). CDR3 bases: TGTGCCAGCAGCTTTCGGGGAGCTGCGAACACCGGGGAGCTGTTTTTT. It is translated as CASSFRGAANTGELFF.

CDR3 region: CASSLTQGEKLFF. For the CDR3, the DNA is TGTGCCAGCAGCTTAACTCAGGGGGAAAAACTGTTTTTT. The chain recombines TRBV7-7 with TRBJ1-4, with D perhaps TRBD1 (6 bases). This CDR3 is 13 amino acids long. V was trimmed by 2 bases and J by 8 bases, leaving 9 bases between them. From germline, CDR1 is SSHAT and CDR2 FNYEAQ (reference sequence).

The chain uses TRBV14 and TRBJ1-4; no firm D call. The germline gives CDR1 SGHDN, CDR2 FVKESK. With 0 bases removed from V and 11 bases from J, the gap between germline ends came to 10 bases. The length of the CDR3 is 13 residues. In DNA form, the CDR3 reads TGTGCCAGCAGCCAAGATTCAAATAGGAAACTGTTTTTT. This gives the protein CASSQDSNRKLFF.